The T cell receptor (beta chain) described here comes from a study of shared clonotypes between healthy human individuals. J was trimmed by 3 bases and V by 5 bases; bases with no gene match: 7. The germline CDR1 and CDR2 sequences are MDHEN and SYDVKM. The CDR3 spans 16 residues. Once extracted for a subset, genomic DNA was divided evenly among several immunoSEQ plates. Profiled with immunoSEQ multiplex PCR; TCRdb holds only in-frame clones, not every one. Found here are around 2,000,000 clones, about 95% of them singletons; the top ten hold 1% to 1.5%. Naive CD8 cells lacked CD45RO, underwent positive selection for CCR7 and left out terminally differentiated effector memory CD45RA+ cells.

Sequencing was carried out using naive CD8+ T cells sorted from blood. The clonotype was recovered from a man aged 18-30 years in good health. The chain couples TRBV28 to TRBJ2-5; the match to TRBD2 covers 12 bases. CDR3 sequence reads: CASSPGLAGIEETQYF. The CDR3 DNA follows: TGTGCCAGCAGTCCCGGACTAGCGGGGATTGAAGAGACCCAGTACTTC.